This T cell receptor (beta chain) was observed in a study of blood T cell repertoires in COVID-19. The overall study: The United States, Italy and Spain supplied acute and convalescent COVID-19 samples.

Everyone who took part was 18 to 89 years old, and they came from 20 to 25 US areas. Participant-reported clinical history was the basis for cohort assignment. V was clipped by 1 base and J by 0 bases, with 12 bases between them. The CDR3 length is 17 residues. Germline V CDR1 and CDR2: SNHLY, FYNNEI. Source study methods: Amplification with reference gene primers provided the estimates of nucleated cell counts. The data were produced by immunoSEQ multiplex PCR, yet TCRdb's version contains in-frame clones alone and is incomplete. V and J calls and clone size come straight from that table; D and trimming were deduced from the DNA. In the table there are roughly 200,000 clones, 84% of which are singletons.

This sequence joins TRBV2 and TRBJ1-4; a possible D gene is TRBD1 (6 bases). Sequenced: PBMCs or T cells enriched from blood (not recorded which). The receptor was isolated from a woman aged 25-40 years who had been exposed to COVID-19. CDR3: CASSEGTEIPTNEKLFF. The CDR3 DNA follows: TGTGCCAGCAGTGAAGGGACAGAGATTCCAACTAATGAAAAACTGTTTTTT.